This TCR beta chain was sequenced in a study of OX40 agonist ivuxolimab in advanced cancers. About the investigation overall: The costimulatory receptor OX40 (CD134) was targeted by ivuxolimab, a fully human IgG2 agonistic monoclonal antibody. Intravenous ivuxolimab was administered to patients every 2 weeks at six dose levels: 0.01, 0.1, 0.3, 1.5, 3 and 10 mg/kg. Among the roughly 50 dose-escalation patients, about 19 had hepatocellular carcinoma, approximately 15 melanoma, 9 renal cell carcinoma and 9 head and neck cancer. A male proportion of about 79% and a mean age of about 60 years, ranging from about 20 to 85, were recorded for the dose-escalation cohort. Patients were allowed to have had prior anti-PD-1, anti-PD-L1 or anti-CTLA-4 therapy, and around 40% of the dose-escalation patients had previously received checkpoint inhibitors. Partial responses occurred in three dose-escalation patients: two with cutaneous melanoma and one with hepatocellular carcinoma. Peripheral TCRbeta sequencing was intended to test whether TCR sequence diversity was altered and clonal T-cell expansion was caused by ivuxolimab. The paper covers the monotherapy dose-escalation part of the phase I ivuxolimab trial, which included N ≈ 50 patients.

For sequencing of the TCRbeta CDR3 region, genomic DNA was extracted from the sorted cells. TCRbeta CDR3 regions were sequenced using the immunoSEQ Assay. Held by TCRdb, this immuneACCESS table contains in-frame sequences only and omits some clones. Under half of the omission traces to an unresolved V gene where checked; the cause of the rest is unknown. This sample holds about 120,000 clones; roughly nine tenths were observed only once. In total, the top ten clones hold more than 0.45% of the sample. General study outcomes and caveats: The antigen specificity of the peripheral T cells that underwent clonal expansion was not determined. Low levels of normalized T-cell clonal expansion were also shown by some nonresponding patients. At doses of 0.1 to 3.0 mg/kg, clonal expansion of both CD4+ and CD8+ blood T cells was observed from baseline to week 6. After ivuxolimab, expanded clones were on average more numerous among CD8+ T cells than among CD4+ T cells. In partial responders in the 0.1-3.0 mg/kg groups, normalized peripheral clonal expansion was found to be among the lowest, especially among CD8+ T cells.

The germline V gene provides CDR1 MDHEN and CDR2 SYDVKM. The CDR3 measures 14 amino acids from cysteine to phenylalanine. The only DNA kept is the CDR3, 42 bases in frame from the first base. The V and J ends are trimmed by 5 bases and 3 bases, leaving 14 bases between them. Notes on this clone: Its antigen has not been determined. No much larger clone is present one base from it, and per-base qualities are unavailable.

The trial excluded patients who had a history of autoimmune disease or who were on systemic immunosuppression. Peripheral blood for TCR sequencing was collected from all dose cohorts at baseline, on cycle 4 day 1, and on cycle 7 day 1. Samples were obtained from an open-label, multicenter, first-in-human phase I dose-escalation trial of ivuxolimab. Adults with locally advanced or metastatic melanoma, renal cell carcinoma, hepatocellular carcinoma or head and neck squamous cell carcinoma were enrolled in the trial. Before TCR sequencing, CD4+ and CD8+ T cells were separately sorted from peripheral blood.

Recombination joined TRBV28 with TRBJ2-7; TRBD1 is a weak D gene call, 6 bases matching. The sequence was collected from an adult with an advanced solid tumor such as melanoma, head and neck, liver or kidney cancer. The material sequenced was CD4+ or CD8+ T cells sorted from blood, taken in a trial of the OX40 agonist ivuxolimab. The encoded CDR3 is CASSAPGHHYEQYF. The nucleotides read TGTGCCAGCAGTGCGCCGGGACACCACTACGAGCAGTACTTC. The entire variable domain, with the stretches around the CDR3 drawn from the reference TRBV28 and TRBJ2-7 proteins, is DVKVTQSSRYLVKRTGEKVFLECVQDMDHENMFWYRQDPGLGLRLIYFSYDVKMKEKGDIPEGYSVSREKKERFSLILESASTNQTSMYLCASSAPGHHYEQYFGPGTRLTVT.